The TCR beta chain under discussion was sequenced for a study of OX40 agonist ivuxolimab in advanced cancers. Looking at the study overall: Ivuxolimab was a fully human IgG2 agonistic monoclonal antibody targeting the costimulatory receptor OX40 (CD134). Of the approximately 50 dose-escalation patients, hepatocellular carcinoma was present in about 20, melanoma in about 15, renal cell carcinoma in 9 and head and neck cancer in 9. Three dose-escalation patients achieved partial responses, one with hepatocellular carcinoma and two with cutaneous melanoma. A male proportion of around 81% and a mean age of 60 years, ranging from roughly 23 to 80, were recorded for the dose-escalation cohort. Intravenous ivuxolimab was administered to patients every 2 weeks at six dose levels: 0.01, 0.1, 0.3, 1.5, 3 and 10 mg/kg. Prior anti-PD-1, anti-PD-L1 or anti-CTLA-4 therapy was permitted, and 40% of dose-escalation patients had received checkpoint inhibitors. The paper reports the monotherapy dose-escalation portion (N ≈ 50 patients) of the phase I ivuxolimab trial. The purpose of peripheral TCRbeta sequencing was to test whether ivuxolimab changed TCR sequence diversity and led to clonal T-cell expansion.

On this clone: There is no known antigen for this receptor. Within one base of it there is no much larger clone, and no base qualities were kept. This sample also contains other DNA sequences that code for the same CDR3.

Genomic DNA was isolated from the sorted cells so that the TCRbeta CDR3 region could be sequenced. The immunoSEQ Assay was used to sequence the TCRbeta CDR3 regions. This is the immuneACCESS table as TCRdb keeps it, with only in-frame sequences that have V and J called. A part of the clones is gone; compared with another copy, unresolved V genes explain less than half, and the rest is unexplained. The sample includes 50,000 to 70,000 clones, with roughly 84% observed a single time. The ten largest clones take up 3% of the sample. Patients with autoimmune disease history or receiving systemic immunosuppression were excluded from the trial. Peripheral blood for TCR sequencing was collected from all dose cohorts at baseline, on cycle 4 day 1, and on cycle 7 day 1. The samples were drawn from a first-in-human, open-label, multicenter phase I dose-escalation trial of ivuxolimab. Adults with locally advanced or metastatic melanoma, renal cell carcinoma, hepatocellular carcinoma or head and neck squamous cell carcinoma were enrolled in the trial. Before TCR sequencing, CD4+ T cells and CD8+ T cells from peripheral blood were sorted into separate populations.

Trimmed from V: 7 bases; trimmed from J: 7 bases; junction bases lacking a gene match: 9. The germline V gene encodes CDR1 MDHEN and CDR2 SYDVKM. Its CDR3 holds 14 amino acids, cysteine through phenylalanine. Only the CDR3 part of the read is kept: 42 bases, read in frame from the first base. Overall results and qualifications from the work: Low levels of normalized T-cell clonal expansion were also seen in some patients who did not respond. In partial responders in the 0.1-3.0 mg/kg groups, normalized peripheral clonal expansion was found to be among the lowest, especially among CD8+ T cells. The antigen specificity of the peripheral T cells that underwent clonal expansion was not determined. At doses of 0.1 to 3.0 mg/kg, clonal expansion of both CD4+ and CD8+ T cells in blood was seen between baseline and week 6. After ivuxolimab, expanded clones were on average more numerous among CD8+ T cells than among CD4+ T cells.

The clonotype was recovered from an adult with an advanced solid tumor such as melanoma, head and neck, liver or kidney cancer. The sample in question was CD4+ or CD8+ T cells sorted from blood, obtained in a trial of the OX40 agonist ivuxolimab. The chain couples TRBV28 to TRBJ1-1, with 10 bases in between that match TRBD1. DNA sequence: TGTGCCAGCAAACCGGGACAGGGGATGGGTGAAGCTTTCTTT. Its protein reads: CASKPGQGMGEAFF.